Listed below are T cell receptor beta chains from one sample, sequenced in a study of cytomegalovirus exposure and HLA in healthy donors. Sequencing used immunoSEQ multiplex PCR; TCRdb keeps in-frame clones, though not all of them. Of 180,000 or so clones in the sample, over 75% were seen once. Material for sequencing was PBMCs. The receptors shown here come from a woman aged 25 to 39 in good health and CMV-seronegative. Both conserved end residues are part of each CDR3. Each record gives: CDR3 length, D gene, J gene, V gene, clone size, CDR3 protein, CDR3 DNA. The D gene is left open where the match is weak. Clone size is shown for a subset of rows, as once, few, many or a class of expanded clone.

cdr3_length: 14
d_call: TRBD2
j_call: TRBJ2-7
v_call: TRBV29-1
clone_size: NA
cdr3_aa: CSIKTSGGNIRQYF
cdr3_nt: TGCAGCATAAAAACTAGCGGGGGCAACATTCGGCAGTACTTC

cdr3_length: 14
d_call: NA
j_call: TRBJ1-6
v_call: TRBV6-5
clone_size: NA
cdr3_aa: CASSARAHNSPLHF
cdr3_nt: TGTGCCAGCAGTGCCAGGGCCCATAATTCACCCCTCCACTTT

cdr3_length: 14
d_call: NA
j_call: TRBJ2-3
v_call: TRBV5-1
clone_size: once
cdr3_aa: CASSLGDSEDTQYF
cdr3_nt: TGCGCCAGCAGCTTGGGTGATTCAGAAGATACGCAGTATTTT

cdr3_length: 15
d_call: TRBD2
j_call: TRBJ2-3
v_call: TRBV6-5
clone_size: NA
cdr3_aa: CASSYGGGYTDTQYF
cdr3_nt: TGTGCCAGCAGTTACGGCGGGGGGTACACAGATACGCAGTATTTT

cdr3_length: 16
d_call: NA
j_call: TRBJ1-2
v_call: TRBV28
clone_size: NA
cdr3_aa: CASSFGTGTEDYGYTF
cdr3_nt: TGTGCCAGCAGTTTCGGAACAGGGACGGAAGACTATGGCTACACCTTC

cdr3_length: 15
d_call: NA
j_call: TRBJ1-2
v_call: TRBV11-2
clone_size: NA
cdr3_aa: CASSLTGPGGYGYTF
cdr3_nt: TGTGCCAGCAGCTTAACGGGCCCTGGAGGCTATGGCTACACCTTC

cdr3_length: 16
d_call: TRBD1
j_call: TRBJ1-5
v_call: TRBV19
clone_size: once
cdr3_aa: CASSARTGGGNQPQHF
cdr3_nt: TGTGCCAGTAGTGCCCGGACAGGGGGAGGCAATCAGCCCCAGCATTTT

cdr3_length: 12
d_call: NA
j_call: TRBJ2-7
v_call: TRBV29-1
clone_size: NA
cdr3_aa: CSVMVAVNEQYF
cdr3_nt: TGCAGCGTTATGGTGGCAGTAAACGAGCAGTACTTC

cdr3_length: 13
d_call: NA
j_call: TRBJ1-1
v_call: TRBV5-1
clone_size: NA
cdr3_aa: CASSFSGNTEAFF
cdr3_nt: TGCGCCAGCAGCTTTTCAGGGAACACTGAAGCTTTCTTT

cdr3_length: 14
d_call: NA
j_call: TRBJ1-2
v_call: TRBV9
clone_size: NA
cdr3_aa: CASSFSGGADGYTF
cdr3_nt: TGTGCCAGCAGCTTCTCCGGAGGGGCGGATGGCTACACCTTC

cdr3_length: 12
d_call: NA
j_call: TRBJ1-2
v_call: TRBV5-4
clone_size: NA
cdr3_aa: CASNPPGYGYTF
cdr3_nt: TGTGCCAGCAACCCCCCAGGCTATGGCTACACCTTC

cdr3_length: 15
d_call: NA
j_call: TRBJ1-2
v_call: TRBV6-6
clone_size: NA
cdr3_aa: CASSYSARSNYGYTF
cdr3_nt: TGTGCCAGCAGTTACTCAGCACGTTCTAACTATGGCTACACCTTC

cdr3_length: 15
d_call: TRBD1
j_call: TRBJ2-1
v_call: TRBV5-1
clone_size: NA
cdr3_aa: CASSVGRGSYNEQFF
cdr3_nt: TGCGCCAGCAGCGTCGGCAGGGGGTCTTACAATGAGCAGTTCTTC

cdr3_length: 15
d_call: NA
j_call: TRBJ2-7
v_call: TRBV21-1
clone_size: NA
cdr3_aa: CASRTHRLQSYEQYF
cdr3_nt: TGTGCCAGCAGGACCCACAGGCTCCAAAGCTACGAGCAGTACTTC

cdr3_length: 17
d_call: TRBD2
j_call: TRBJ2-7
v_call: TRBV5-1
clone_size: once
cdr3_aa: CASSYPPAGGTPYEQYF
cdr3_nt: TGCGCCAGCAGCTACCCCCCGGCGGGGGGGACCCCCTACGAGCAGTACTTC

cdr3_length: 15
d_call: TRBD1
j_call: TRBJ1-4
v_call: TRBV19
clone_size: NA
cdr3_aa: CASSDGQGADEKLFF
cdr3_nt: TGTGCCAGTAGTGACGGACAGGGGGCGGATGAAAAACTGTTTTTT

cdr3_length: 15
d_call: TRBD1
j_call: TRBJ2-7
v_call: TRBV18
clone_size: NA
cdr3_aa: CASSPGTGGPYEQYF
cdr3_nt: TGTGCCAGCTCACCTGGGACAGGGGGCCCCTACGAGCAGTACTTC

cdr3_length: 14
d_call: NA
j_call: TRBJ1-2
v_call: TRBV30
clone_size: NA
cdr3_aa: CAWSPGGTDYGYTF
cdr3_nt: TGTGCCTGGAGTCCGGGGGGCACTGACTATGGCTACACCTTC

cdr3_length: 14
d_call: NA
j_call: TRBJ1-4
v_call: TRBV9
clone_size: NA
cdr3_aa: CASSELAQGEKLFF
cdr3_nt: TGTGCCAGCAGCGAACTAGCCCAGGGCGAAAAACTGTTTTTT

cdr3_length: 16
d_call: NA
j_call: TRBJ1-5
v_call: TRBV6-1
clone_size: NA
cdr3_aa: CASSESTGYSNQPQHF
cdr3_nt: TGTGCCAGCAGTGAATCGACGGGGTATAGCAATCAGCCCCAGCATTTT

cdr3_length: 12
d_call: NA
j_call: TRBJ2-5
v_call: TRBV15
clone_size: NA
cdr3_aa: CATSRVEETQYF
cdr3_nt: TGTGCCACCAGCAGAGTAGAAGAGACCCAGTACTTC

cdr3_length: 13
d_call: TRBD2
j_call: TRBJ2-7
v_call: TRBV5-1
clone_size: NA
cdr3_aa: CASRTGGFYEQYF
cdr3_nt: TGCGCCAGCAGGACGGGGGGTTTCTACGAGCAGTACTTC

cdr3_length: 15
d_call: NA
j_call: TRBJ1-1
v_call: TRBV6-1
clone_size: few
cdr3_aa: CASSAVTDLNTEAFF
cdr3_nt: TGTGCCAGCAGTGCCGTGACAGACCTGAACACTGAAGCTTTCTTT

cdr3_length: 13
d_call: TRBD1
j_call: TRBJ1-2
v_call: TRBV2
clone_size: once
cdr3_aa: CASSSQGAYGYTF
cdr3_nt: TGTGCCAGCAGTTCCCAGGGGGCCTATGGCTACACCTTC

cdr3_length: 10
d_call: NA
j_call: TRBJ1-2
v_call: TRBV25-1
clone_size: once
cdr3_aa: CASSSDGYTF
cdr3_nt: TGTGCCAGCAGTTCTGATGGCTACACCTTC

cdr3_length: 13
d_call: TRBD1
j_call: TRBJ1-2
v_call: TRBV19
clone_size: few
cdr3_aa: CASSPPGQAGYTF
cdr3_nt: TGTGCCAGTAGTCCTCCCGGACAGGCTGGCTACACCTTC

cdr3_length: 14
d_call: TRBD1
j_call: TRBJ2-7
v_call: TRBV4-3
clone_size: NA
cdr3_aa: CASSHLETGVQQYF
cdr3_nt: TGCGCCAGCAGCCACCTCGAGACAGGGGTGCAGCAGTACTTC

cdr3_length: 15
d_call: TRBD1
j_call: TRBJ1-4
v_call: TRBV27
clone_size: NA
cdr3_aa: CASSPGTVPSEKLFF
cdr3_nt: TGTGCCAGCAGTCCCGGGACAGTTCCGAGTGAAAAACTGTTTTTT

cdr3_length: 15
d_call: NA
j_call: TRBJ1-3
v_call: TRBV6-5
clone_size: NA
cdr3_aa: CASSYSITLGNTIYF
cdr3_nt: TGTGCCAGCAGTTACTCGATAACCCTAGGTAACACCATATATTTT

cdr3_length: 16
d_call: NA
j_call: TRBJ1-4
v_call: TRBV2
clone_size: NA
cdr3_aa: CASSPERFLTNEKLFF
cdr3_nt: TGTGCCAGCAGTCCAGAGAGGTTTTTAACTAATGAAAAACTGTTTTTT

cdr3_length: 16
d_call: TRBD1
j_call: TRBJ1-2
v_call: TRBV5-6
clone_size: once
cdr3_aa: CASSLGPGTGTYGYTF
cdr3_nt: TGTGCCAGCAGCCTCGGACCCGGGACAGGGACCTATGGCTACACCTTC

cdr3_length: 13
d_call: NA
j_call: TRBJ1-5
v_call: TRBV15
clone_size: NA
cdr3_aa: CATSEGGWEPQHF
cdr3_nt: TGTGCCACCAGCGAGGGGGGGTGGGAGCCCCAGCATTTT

cdr3_length: 15
d_call: NA
j_call: TRBJ2-5
v_call: TRBV4-1
clone_size: NA
cdr3_aa: CASSQEDRLGGTQYF
cdr3_nt: TGCGCCAGCAGCCAAGAAGACAGGCTCGGAGGGACCCAGTACTTC

cdr3_length: 11
d_call: NA
j_call: TRBJ2-1
v_call: TRBV5-8
clone_size: NA
cdr3_aa: CASSFIGEQFF
cdr3_nt: TGTGCCAGCAGCTTTATCGGTGAGCAGTTCTTC

cdr3_length: 15
d_call: NA
j_call: TRBJ1-5
v_call: TRBV9
clone_size: NA
cdr3_aa: CASSTDGYSNQPQHF
cdr3_nt: TGTGCCAGCAGCACCGACGGGTATAGCAATCAGCCCCAGCATTTT

cdr3_length: 16
d_call: NA
j_call: TRBJ1-1
v_call: TRBV5-1
clone_size: NA
cdr3_aa: CASSYQTGIMDTEAFF
cdr3_nt: TGCGCCAGCAGCTACCAAACAGGGATCATGGACACTGAAGCTTTCTTT

cdr3_length: 15
d_call: TRBD2
j_call: TRBJ2-1
v_call: TRBV9
clone_size: NA
cdr3_aa: CASSVVAGAYNEQFF
cdr3_nt: TGTGCCAGCAGCGTAGTGGCGGGAGCGTACAATGAGCAGTTCTTC

cdr3_length: 12
d_call: NA
j_call: TRBJ1-1
v_call: TRBV27
clone_size: NA
cdr3_aa: CASSARGNEAFF
cdr3_nt: TGTGCCAGCAGCGCCCGGGGGAATGAAGCTTTCTTT

cdr3_length: 15
d_call: TRBD1
j_call: TRBJ2-5
v_call: TRBV7-6
clone_size: once
cdr3_aa: CASSQGQGAWETQYF
cdr3_nt: TGTGCCAGCAGCCAAGGACAGGGGGCTTGGGAGACCCAGTACTTC

cdr3_length: 14
d_call: TRBD2
j_call: TRBJ2-7
v_call: TRBV27
clone_size: NA
cdr3_aa: CASSPTSGLYEQYF
cdr3_nt: TGTGCCAGCAGTCCGACTAGCGGGCTCTACGAGCAGTACTTC

cdr3_length: 13
d_call: NA
j_call: TRBJ1-1
v_call: TRBV14
clone_size: NA
cdr3_aa: CASSEGLGTEAFF
cdr3_nt: TGTGCCAGCAGTGAGGGCTTAGGCACTGAAGCTTTCTTT

cdr3_length: 14
d_call: NA
j_call: TRBJ2-7
v_call: TRBV28
clone_size: NA
cdr3_aa: CASSLQGRWYEQYF
cdr3_nt: TGTGCCAGCAGTTTGCAGGGCCGGTGGTACGAGCAGTACTTC

cdr3_length: 17
d_call: TRBD2
j_call: TRBJ2-3
v_call: TRBV4-2
clone_size: NA
cdr3_aa: CASSQVKDGGASDTQYF
cdr3_nt: TGTGCCAGCAGCCAAGTTAAAGACGGGGGGGCCTCAGATACGCAGTATTTT

cdr3_length: 13
d_call: TRBD1
j_call: TRBJ2-5
v_call: TRBV11-2
clone_size: NA
cdr3_aa: CASSFDREETQYF
cdr3_nt: TGTGCCAGCAGCTTCGACAGGGAAGAGACCCAGTACTTC

cdr3_length: 16
d_call: NA
j_call: TRBJ2-1
v_call: TRBV6-7
clone_size: NA
cdr3_aa: CASSYSNREPHNEQFF
cdr3_nt: TGTGCCAGCAGTTACTCGAACCGGGAGCCCCACAATGAGCAGTTCTTC

cdr3_length: 11
d_call: NA
j_call: TRBJ2-7
v_call: TRBV20-1
clone_size: NA
cdr3_aa: CSAREGVEQYF
cdr3_nt: TGCAGTGCCAGGGAAGGGGTCGAGCAGTACTTC

cdr3_length: 14
d_call: NA
j_call: TRBJ2-3
v_call: TRBV7-3
clone_size: NA
cdr3_aa: CASSPPPITDTQYF
cdr3_nt: TGTGCCAGCAGCCCCCCCCCAATCACAGATACGCAGTATTTT

cdr3_length: 15
d_call: NA
j_call: TRBJ1-5
v_call: TRBV19
clone_size: few
cdr3_aa: CASSILGPGTQPQHF
cdr3_nt: TGTGCCAGTAGTATCTTGGGTCCGGGAACCCAGCCCCAGCATTTT

cdr3_length: 13
d_call: NA
j_call: TRBJ1-6
v_call: TRBV7-3
clone_size: NA
cdr3_aa: CASSVGGDSPLHF
cdr3_nt: TGTGCCAGCAGCGTAGGGGGGGATTCACCCCTCCACTTT

cdr3_length: 14
d_call: TRBD1
j_call: TRBJ2-3
v_call: TRBV27
clone_size: NA
cdr3_aa: CASSWDRGTDTQYF
cdr3_nt: TGTGCCAGCAGTTGGGACAGGGGTACAGATACGCAGTATTTT

cdr3_length: 13
d_call: NA
j_call: TRBJ2-3
v_call: TRBV7-6
clone_size: NA
cdr3_aa: CASSPGGVNTQYF
cdr3_nt: TGTGCCAGCAGCCCCGGGGGAGTGAATACGCAGTATTTT